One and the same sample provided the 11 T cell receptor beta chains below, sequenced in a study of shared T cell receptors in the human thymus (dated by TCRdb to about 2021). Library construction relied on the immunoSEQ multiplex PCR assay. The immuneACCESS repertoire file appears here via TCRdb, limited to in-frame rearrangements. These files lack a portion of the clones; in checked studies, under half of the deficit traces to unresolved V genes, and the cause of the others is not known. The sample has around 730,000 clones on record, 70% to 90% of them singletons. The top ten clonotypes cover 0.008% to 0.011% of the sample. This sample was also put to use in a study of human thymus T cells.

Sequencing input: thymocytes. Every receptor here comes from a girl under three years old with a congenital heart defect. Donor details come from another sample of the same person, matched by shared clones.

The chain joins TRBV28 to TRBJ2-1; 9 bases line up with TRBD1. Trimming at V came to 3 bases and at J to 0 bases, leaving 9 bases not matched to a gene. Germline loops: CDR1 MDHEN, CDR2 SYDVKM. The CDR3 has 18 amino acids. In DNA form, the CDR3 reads TGTGCCAGCAGTTTCCCCCGATCGGACAGGGGCTCCTACAATGAGCAGTTCTTC. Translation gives CASSFPRSDRGSYNEQFF.

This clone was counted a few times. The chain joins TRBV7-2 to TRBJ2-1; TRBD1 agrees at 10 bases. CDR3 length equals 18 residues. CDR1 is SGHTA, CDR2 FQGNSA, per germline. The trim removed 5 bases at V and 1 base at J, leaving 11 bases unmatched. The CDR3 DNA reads TGTGCCAGCAGCGCCCGGGACAGGGGACGGGGATCCTACAATGAGCAGTTCTTC. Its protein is CASSARDRGRGSYNEQFF.

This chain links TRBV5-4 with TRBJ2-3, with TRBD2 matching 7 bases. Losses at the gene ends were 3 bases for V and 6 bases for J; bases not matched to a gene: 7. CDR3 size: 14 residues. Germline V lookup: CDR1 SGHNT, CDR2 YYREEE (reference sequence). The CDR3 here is CASSSGGIVDTQYF. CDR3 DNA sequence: TGTGCCAGCAGCTCGGGAGGCATCGTTGATACGCAGTATTTT.

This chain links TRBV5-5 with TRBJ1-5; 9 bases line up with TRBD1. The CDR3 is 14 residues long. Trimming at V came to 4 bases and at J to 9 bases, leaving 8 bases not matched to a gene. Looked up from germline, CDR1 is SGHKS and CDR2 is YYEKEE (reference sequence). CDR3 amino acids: CASSPGQGNSPQHF. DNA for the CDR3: TGTGCCAGCAGCCCCGGACAGGGGAATTCGCCCCAGCATTTT.

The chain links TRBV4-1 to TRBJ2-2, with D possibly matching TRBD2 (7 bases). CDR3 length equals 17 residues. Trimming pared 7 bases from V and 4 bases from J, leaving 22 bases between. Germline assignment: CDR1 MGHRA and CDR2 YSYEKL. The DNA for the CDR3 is TGCGCCAGCACCACCCTCTCACGGGGGGCCGTCACCGGGGAGCTGTTTTTT. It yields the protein CASTTLSRGAVTGELFF.

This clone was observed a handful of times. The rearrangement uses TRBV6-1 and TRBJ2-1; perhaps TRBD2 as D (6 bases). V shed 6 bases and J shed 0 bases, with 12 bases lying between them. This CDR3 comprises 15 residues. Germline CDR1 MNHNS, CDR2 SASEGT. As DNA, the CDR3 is TGTGCCAGCAGCGGGGGTAGAAGCTCCTACAATGAGCAGTTCTTC. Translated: CASSGGRSSYNEQFF.

For the CDR3, the DNA is TGCGCCAGCAGCTTGACTCCTGGCCGTCCGGTGCGGGACTGGGTTAGCTCCTACGAGCAGTACTTC. This gives the protein CASSLTPGRPVRDWVSSYEQYF. The chain uses TRBV5-1 and TRBJ2-7, with D tentatively TRBD2 (6 bases). Germline loops: CDR1 SGHRS, CDR2 YFSETQ. Trimming left V 1 base short and J 0 bases short, with 32 bases between. The CDR3 sequence is 22 residues long.

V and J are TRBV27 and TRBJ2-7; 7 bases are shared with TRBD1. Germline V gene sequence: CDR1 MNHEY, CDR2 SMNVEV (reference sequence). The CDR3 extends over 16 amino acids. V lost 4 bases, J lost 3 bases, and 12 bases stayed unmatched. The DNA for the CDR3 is TGTGCCAGCAGTTCATTACCTTGGGACAGATTCTACGAGCAGTACTTC. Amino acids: CASSSLPWDRFYEQYF.

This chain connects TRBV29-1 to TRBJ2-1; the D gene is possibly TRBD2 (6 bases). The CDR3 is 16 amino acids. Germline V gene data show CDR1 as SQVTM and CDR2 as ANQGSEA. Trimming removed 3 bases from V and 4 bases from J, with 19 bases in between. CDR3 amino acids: CSVDKIRSGRYNEQFF. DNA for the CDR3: TGCAGCGTTGATAAAATTAGATCCGGGAGATACAATGAGCAGTTCTTC.

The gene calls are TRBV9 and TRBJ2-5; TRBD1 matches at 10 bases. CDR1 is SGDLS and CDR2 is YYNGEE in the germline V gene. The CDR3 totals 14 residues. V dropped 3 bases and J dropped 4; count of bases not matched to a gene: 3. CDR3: CASSARTGGETQYF. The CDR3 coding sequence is TGTGCCAGCAGCGCACGGACAGGGGGAGAGACCCAGTACTTC.

CDR3 amino acids: CASSLGDRVYNSPLHF. Here the CDR3 DNA reads TGTGCCAGCAGCTTGGGGGACAGGGTCTATAATTCACCCCTCCACTTT. The chain employs TRBV5-6 and TRBJ1-6; 9 bases line up with TRBD1. After removal of 0 bases from V and 3 bases from J, the junction contained 1 base not matched to a gene. The CDR3 is 16 residues long. CDR1 is SGHDT, CDR2 YYEEEE, per germline.